This TCR beta chain stems from a study of Ad26.COV2.S vaccination and SARS-CoV-2 variants. Study conclusions and caveats: People who got the vaccine had more spike-specific TCR breadth than people who got placebo.

A note on this clone: The antigen remains undetermined.

Only in-frame clones appear in the TCRdb table, and some are missing; sequencing was by immunoSEQ multiplex PCR. The repertoire includes hundreds of thousands of clones, 75% to 90% of them detected once, and approximately 2.5% sits in the top ten. The CDR3 spans 15 residues. Trimming removed 6 bases from V and 5 bases from J, with 14 bases in between. Per the germline V gene, CDR1 is KGHSH and CDR2 is LQKENI. The sample's treatment: about 20 received Ad26.COV2.S at low or high dose, single or two shots; several received placebo; per-sample allocation not given. On day 63 after the first injection, vaccine and placebo recipients gave samples.

The receptor was derived from a person between 18 and 59 years old who received the Ad26.COV2.S COVID-19 vaccine or a placebo. J is TRBJ1-6 and V is TRBV18; a weak D match, TRBD1 (5 bases). The sample in question was peripheral blood, obtained in a trial of Ad26.COV2.S vaccine versus placebo. The CDR3 is CASSPGTVDNSPLHF. The CDR3 nucleotides are TGTGCCAGCTCCCCTGGGACGGTCGATAATTCACCCCTCCACTTT.